Described below is a single T cell receptor (beta chain) sequence and its context. Exclusion applied to patients with autoimmune disease history or systemic immunosuppression. The data are from a study of OX40 agonist ivuxolimab in advanced cancers. V dropped 8 bases and J dropped 6; count of bases not matched to a gene: 4. Germline CDR1 and CDR2: MDHEN and SYDVKM. The CDR3 is 12 residues long. Sequencing was performed with immunoSEQ multiplex PCR; in TCRdb, only in-frame clones are kept and a portion is missing. The table lists some 38,000 clones, 80% to 95% of them singletons. Sequencing used CD4+ or CD8+ T cells sorted from blood, obtained in a trial of the OX40 agonist ivuxolimab. The rearrangement links TRBV28 to TRBJ2-1; 7 positions match TRBD2. This clonotype was sampled from an adult with an advanced solid tumor such as melanoma, head and neck, liver or kidney cancer. The CDR3, as DNA: TGTGCCAGCCGCGGGAGTGGCAATGAGCAGTTCTTC. Translated: CASRGSGNEQFF.